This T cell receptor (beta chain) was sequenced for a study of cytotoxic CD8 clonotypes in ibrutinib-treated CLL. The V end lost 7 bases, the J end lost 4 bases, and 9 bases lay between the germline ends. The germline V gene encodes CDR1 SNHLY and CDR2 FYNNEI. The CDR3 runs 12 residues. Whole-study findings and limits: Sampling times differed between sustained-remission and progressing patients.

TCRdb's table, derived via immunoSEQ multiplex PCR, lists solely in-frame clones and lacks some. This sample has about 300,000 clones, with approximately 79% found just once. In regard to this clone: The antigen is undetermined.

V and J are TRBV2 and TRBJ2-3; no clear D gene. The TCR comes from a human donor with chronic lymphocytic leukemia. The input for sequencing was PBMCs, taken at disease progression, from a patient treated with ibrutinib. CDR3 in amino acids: CASKGNPDTQYF. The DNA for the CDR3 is TGTGCCAGCAAGGGTAACCCAGATACGCAGTATTTT.